The 3 T cell receptor beta chains below all came from one sample that was sequenced in a study of monozygotic twins with inflammatory bowel disease. From the 5' RACE reads, TCRdb lists one entry per CDR3 protein and no DNA. The listing contains approximately 330,000 distinct CDR3 sequences. Sample: blood. Receptors were obtained from a human donor with ulcerative colitis or Crohn's disease, or a healthy co-twin of an affected twin (not recorded which).

The chain joins TRBV5-1 to TRBJ2-1; TCRdb indicates TRBD1, and absent DNA this call remains unverified. Germline V lookup: CDR1 SGHRS, CDR2 YFSETQ. This CDR3 region has 13 residues. This chain's CDR3 is CASSLTGGNEQFF.

This rearrangement joins TRBV7-6 to TRBJ2-7; TCRdb designates TRBD1, a call that cannot be tested without DNA. CDR1 is SGHVS, CDR2 FNYEAQ, per germline. This CDR3 is built from 14 residues. CDR3 region: CASSPSTEGYEQYF.

The gene calls are TRBV10-3 and TRBJ1-2; the D gene TCRdb calls, TRBD1, cannot be checked with no DNA. This CDR3 contains 13 residues. Germline V gene sequence: CDR1 ENHRY, CDR2 SYGVKD. The CDR3 region is CAISESDSYGYTF.